The next 5 T cell receptor beta chains were all read from a single sample in a study of shared clonotypes between healthy human individuals. Clones were sequenced by immunoSEQ multiplex PCR, and TCRdb holds only the in-frame ones, with some missing. Of millions of clones in the sample, over 85% are singletons; the top ten hold about 0.13%. Sequenced: naive CD4+ T cells sorted from blood. The subset: CD45RA+ positively selected. Receptors originate from a man aged 18-30 years in good health.

V gene TRBV18 combines with J gene TRBJ1-1, with 8 nucleotides matching TRBD1. After removal of 5 bases from V and 3 bases from J, the junction contained 8 bases not matched to a gene. The CDR3 runs 15 residues. Germline CDR1 reads KGHSH; CDR2 reads LQKENI. The CDR3 DNA is TGTGCCAGCTCAGGCCAGGGGGCGCCGGACACTGAAGCTTTCTTT. As protein: CASSGQGAPDTEAFF. Variable domain in full (rest from reference TRBV18 and TRBJ1-1): NAGVMQNPRHLVRRRGQEARLRCSPMKGHSHVYWYRQLPEEGLKFMVYLQKENIIDESGMPKERFSAEFPKEGPSILRIQQVVRGDSAAYFCASSGQGAPDTEAFFGQGTRLTVV.

The chain joins TRBV6-1 to TRBJ1-5; 7 bases match TRBD1. CDR3 length: 18 amino acids. Germline loops: CDR1 MNHNS, CDR2 SASEGT. Trimming cost V 3 bases and J 5 bases; bases outside gene matches: 16. In DNA form, the CDR3 reads TGTGCCAGCAGTGACCGGGACAGACGATGGTCGTCCCATCAGCCCCAGCATTTT. Translation gives CASSDRDRRWSSHQPQHF.

This sequence joins TRBV25-1 and TRBJ1-4; weak D call: TRBD1 (6 bases). V lost 1 base to trimming and J lost 4 bases, with 13 bases between them. The length of the CDR3 is 16 residues. Germline values: CDR1 MGHDK, CDR2 SYGVNS. CDR3 protein: CASSESQTGFNEKLFF. The CDR3, as DNA: TGTGCCAGCAGTGAATCCCAGACAGGCTTTAATGAAAAACTGTTTTTT.

The rearrangement joins TRBV5-1 to TRBJ2-1; D is perhaps TRBD1 or TRBD2 (6 bases each). CDR1 is SGHRS, CDR2 YFSETQ, per germline. This CDR3 region has 16 residues. V lost 0 bases, J lost 9 bases, and 19 bases lay in between. CDR3 protein: CASSLARTGALSEQFF. In DNA, the CDR3 is TGCGCCAGCAGCTTGGCCCGGACGGGGGCCCTGAGTGAGCAGTTCTTC.

V is TRBV18 and J is TRBJ2-7, with D maybe TRBD2 (5 bases). This CDR3 is built from 15 residues. With 3 bases removed from V and 1 base from J, the gap between germline ends came to 13 bases. Germline assignment: CDR1 KGHSH and CDR2 LQKENI. The DNA of the CDR3 is TGTGCCAGCTCACCTCGGGAATGGGAGTCCTACGAGCAGTACTTC. Translated, it gives CASSPREWESYEQYF.